This T cell receptor (beta chain) was identified during a study of cytomegalovirus exposure and HLA in healthy donors. Study-level information: Most genotyped donors, approximately 81% of fewer than 400, had Caucasian-associated genetic ancestry. Broader study findings: Despite most TCR sequences being rare, some public TCRs occurred in many donors. It was confirmed in vitro that a few of the CMV-associated chains were specific for CMV antigens.

Primers included in the PCR were 60 Vbeta and 13 Jbeta primers. The data were produced by immunoSEQ multiplex PCR, yet TCRdb's version contains in-frame clones alone and is incomplete. Among some 110,000 clones listed, about 70% were seen once. In regard to this clone: Its antigen is not known.

The germline gives CDR1 MDHEN, CDR2 SYDVKM. The CDR3 runs 15 residues. The V and J ends lost 4 bases and 3 bases, in that order; junction bases with no gene match: 5. Sequencing was performed on PBMCs. The clonotype originates from a young woman in good health and CMV-seronegative. V gene TRBV28 combines with J gene TRBJ2-7, with 11 bases that match TRBD1. The CDR3 DNA is TGTGCCAGCAGTTCCTCCGGGACAGGGGGCTACGAGCAGTACTTC. This encodes CASSSSGTGGYEQYF.